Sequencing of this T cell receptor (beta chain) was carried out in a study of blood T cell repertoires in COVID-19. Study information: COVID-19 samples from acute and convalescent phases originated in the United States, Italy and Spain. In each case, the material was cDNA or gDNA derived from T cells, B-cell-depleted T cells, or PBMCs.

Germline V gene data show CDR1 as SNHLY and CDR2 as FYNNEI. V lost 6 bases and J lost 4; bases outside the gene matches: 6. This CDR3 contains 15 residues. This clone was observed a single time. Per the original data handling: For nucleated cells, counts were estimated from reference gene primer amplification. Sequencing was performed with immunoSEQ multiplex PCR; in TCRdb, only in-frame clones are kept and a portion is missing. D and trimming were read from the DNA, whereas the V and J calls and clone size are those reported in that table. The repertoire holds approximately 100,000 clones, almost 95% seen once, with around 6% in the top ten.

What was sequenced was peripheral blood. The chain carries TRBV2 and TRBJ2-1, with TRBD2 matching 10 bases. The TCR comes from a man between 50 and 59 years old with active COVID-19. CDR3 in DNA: TGTGCCAGCAGACTACTAGCGGGACCATACAATGAGCAGTTCTTC. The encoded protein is CASRLLAGPYNEQFF.